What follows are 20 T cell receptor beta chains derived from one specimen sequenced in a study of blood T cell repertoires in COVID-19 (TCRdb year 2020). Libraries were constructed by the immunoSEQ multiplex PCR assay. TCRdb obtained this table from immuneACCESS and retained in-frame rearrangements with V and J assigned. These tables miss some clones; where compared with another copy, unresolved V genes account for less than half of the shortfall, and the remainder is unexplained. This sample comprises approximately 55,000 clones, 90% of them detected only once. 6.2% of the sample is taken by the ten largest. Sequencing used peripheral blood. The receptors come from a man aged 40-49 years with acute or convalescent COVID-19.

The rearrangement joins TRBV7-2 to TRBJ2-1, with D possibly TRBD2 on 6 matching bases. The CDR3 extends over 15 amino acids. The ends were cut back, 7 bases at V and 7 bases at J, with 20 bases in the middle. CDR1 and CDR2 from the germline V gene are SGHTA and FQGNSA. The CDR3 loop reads CASTRLGLLGNEQFF. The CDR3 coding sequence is TGTGCCAGCACCCGCCTTGGACTATTAGGAAATGAGCAGTTCTTC.

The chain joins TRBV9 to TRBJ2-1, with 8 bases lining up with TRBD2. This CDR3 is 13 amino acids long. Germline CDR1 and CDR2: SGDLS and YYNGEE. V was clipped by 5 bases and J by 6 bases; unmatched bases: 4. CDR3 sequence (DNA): TGTGCCAGCAGGCCCGGGACTAGCAATGAGCAGTTCTTC. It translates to CASRPGTSNEQFF.

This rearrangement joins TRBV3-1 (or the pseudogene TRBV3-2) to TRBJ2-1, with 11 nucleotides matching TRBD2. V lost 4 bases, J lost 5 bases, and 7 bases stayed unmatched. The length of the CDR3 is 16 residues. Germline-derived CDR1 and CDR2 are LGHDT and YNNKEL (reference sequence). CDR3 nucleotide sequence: TGTGCCAGCAGCCGGGCCACTAGCGGGGGCAACAATGAGCAGTTCTTC. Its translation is CASSRATSGGNNEQFF.

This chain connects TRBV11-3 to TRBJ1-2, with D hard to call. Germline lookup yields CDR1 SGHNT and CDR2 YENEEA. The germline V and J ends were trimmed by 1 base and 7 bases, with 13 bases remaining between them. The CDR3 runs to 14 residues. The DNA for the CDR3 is TGTGCCAGCAGCTTAGGCGGGGAGTCCGTTGGCTACACCTTC. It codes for CASSLGGESVGYTF.

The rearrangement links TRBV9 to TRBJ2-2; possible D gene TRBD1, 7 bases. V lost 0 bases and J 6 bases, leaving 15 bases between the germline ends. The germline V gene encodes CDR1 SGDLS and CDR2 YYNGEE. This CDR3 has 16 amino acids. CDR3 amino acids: CASSVEGARGSGELFF. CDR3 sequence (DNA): TGTGCCAGCAGCGTAGAGGGGGCGCGGGGATCCGGGGAGCTGTTTTTT.

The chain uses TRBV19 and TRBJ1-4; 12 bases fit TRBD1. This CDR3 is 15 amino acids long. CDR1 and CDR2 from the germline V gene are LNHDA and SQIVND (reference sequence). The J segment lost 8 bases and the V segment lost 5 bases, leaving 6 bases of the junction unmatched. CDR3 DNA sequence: TGTGCCAGTAGTGGAAGGGACAGGGGGCACGAAAAACTGTTTTTT. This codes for CASSGRDRGHEKLFF.

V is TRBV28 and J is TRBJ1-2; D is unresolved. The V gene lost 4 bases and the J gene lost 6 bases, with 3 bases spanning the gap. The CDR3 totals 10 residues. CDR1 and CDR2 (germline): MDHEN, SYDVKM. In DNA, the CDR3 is TGTGCCAGCAGTTCGGATGGCTACACCTTC. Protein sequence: CASSSDGYTF.

CDR3 residues: CASSLAYAGSPLHF. The CDR3, as DNA: TGTGCCAGCAGCTTGGCCTACGCAGGCTCACCCCTCCACTTT. The rearrangement uses TRBV5-6 and TRBJ1-6; no definite D call. The ends were cut back, 0 bases at V and 10 bases at J, with 11 bases in the middle. This CDR3 is 14 amino acids long. Germline V CDR1 and CDR2: SGHDT, YYEEEE.

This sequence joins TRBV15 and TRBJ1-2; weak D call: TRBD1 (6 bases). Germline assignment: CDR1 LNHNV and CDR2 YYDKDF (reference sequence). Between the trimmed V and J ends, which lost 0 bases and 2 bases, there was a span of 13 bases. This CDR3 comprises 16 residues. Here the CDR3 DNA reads TGTGCCACCAGCAGAGAAAAGGGGGTTAGGAACTATGGCTACACCTTC. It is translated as CATSREKGVRNYGYTF.

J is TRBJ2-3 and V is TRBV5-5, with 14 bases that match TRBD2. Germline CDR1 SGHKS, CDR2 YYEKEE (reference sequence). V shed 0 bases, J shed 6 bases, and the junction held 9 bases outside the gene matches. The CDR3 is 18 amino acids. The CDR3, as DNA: TGTGCCAGCAGCTTGGCCCTGACTAGCGGGGGGGCCATGGATACGCAGTATTTT. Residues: CASSLALTSGGAMDTQYF.

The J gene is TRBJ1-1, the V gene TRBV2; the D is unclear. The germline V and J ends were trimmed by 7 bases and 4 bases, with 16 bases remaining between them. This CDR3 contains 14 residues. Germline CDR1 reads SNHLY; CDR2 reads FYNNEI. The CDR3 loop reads CASKGSQGSTEAFF. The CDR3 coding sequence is TGTGCCAGCAAAGGGAGCCAAGGCAGCACTGAAGCTTTCTTT.

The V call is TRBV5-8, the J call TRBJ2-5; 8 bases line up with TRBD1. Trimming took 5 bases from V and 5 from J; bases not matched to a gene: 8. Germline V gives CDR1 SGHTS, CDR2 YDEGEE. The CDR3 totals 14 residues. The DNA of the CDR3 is TGTGCCAGCAGAATAGGACAGGGAGGTGAGACCCAGTACTTC. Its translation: CASRIGQGGETQYF.

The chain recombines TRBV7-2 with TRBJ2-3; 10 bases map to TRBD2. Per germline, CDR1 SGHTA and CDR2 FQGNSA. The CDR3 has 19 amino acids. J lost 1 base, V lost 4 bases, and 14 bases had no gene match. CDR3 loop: CASSSLRLGAGGGTDTQYF. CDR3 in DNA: TGTGCCAGCAGCTCCCTCCGGCTCGGAGCGGGAGGGGGCACAGATACGCAGTATTTT. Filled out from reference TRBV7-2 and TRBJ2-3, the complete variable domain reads GAGVSQSPSNKVTEKGKDVELRCDPISGHTALYWYRQSLGQGLEFLIYFQGNSAPDKSGLPSDRFSAERTGGSVSTLTIQRTQQEDSAVYLCASSSLRLGAGGGTDTQYFGPGTRLTVL.

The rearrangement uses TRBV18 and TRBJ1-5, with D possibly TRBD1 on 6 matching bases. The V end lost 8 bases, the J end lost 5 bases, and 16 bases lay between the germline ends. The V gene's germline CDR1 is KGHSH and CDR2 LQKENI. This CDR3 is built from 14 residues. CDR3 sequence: CASGQGNRDQPQHF. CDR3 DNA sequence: TGTGCCAGCGGGCAGGGGAATCGCGATCAGCCCCAGCATTTT.

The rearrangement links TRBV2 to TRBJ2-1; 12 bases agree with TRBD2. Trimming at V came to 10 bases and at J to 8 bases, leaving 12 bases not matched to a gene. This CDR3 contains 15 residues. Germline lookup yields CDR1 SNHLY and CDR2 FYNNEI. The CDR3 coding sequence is TGTGCCACATTGGGACGACTAGCGGGAGTTGATGAGCAGTTCTTC. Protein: CATLGRLAGVDEQFF. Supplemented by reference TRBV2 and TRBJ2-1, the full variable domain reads EPEVTQTPSHQVTQMGQEVILRCVPISNHLYFYWYRQILGQKVEFLVSFYNNEISEKSEIFDDQFSVERPDGSNFTLKIRSTKLEDSAMYFCATLGRLAGVDEQFFGPGTRLTVL.

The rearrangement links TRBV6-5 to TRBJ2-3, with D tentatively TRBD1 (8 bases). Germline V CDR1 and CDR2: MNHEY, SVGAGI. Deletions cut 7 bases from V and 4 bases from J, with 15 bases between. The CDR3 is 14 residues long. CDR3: CASKGQGGPDTQYF. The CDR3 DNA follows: TGTGCCAGCAAAGGACAGGGAGGGCCAGATACGCAGTATTTT.

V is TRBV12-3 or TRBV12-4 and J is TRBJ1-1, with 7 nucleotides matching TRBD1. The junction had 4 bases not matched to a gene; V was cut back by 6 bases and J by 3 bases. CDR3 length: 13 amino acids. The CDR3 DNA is TGTGCCAGCAGGCACAGGGGTCACACTGAAGCTTTCTTT. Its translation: CASRHRGHTEAFF.

CDR3 sequence reads: CSVEDIAAREGEQFF. CDR3 nucleotides: TGCAGCGTTGAAGATATTGCCGCGCGGGAAGGTGAGCAGTTCTTC. This chain connects TRBV29-1 to TRBJ2-1, with D perhaps TRBD2 (6 bases). The CDR3 totals 15 residues. V was shortened by 0 bases and J by 9 bases, with 18 bases between the two germline ends. In germline, CDR1 is SQVTM, CDR2 ANQGSEA.

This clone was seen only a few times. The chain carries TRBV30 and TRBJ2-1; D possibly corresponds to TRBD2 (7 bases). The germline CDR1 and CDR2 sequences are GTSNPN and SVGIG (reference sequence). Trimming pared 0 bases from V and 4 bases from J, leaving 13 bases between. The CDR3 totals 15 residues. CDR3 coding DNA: TGTGCCTGGAGTGTTAGGGGGAGGGCATACAATGAGCAGTTCTTC. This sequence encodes CAWSVRGRAYNEQFF.

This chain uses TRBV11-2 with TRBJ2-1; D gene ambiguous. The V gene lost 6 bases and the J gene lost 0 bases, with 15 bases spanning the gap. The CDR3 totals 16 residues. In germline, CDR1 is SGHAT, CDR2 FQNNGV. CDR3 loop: CASSSTLRSSYNEQFF. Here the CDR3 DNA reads TGTGCCAGCAGTTCAACCTTGAGGAGCTCCTACAATGAGCAGTTCTTC.